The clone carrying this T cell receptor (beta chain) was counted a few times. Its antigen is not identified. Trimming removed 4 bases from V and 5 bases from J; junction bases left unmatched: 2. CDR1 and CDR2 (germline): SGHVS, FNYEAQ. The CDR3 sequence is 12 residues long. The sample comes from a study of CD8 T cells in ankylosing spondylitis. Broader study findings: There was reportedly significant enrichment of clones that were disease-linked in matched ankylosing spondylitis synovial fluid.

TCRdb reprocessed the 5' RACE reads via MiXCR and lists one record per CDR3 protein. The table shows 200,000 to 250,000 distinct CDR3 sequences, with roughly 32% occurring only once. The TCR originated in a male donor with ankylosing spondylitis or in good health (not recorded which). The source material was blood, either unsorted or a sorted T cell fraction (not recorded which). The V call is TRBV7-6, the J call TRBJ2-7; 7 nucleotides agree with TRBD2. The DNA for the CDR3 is TGTGCCAGCAGCTCAGGACTAGACGAGCAGTACTTC. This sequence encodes CASSSGLDEQYF.